This is a list of T cell receptor beta chains from one sample in a study of T cell responses to AZD1222 COVID-19 vaccine. Produced via immunoSEQ multiplex PCR; TCRdb's table is partial and in-frame only. The sample yields more than 85,000 clones, roughly nine tenths seen once. This material consisted of peripheral blood, taken 28 days after the second AZD1222 dose. The receptors originated from an adult who received the AZD1222 COVID-19 vaccine. Each CDR3 is given with its conserved first and last residue. D genes are given only for firm matches. A row's size may be missing; if present it is once, few, many or a size class.

J gene: TRBJ2-4
clone size: .
V gene: TRBV6-6
D gene: .
CDR3 DNA: TGTGCCAGCAGTCCCCTCGTGGGAACAGCCAAAAACATTCAGTACTTC
CDR3 protein: CASSPLVGTAKNIQYF

J gene: TRBJ2-1
clone size: .
V gene: TRBV11-3
D gene: .
CDR3 DNA: TGTGCCAGCAGCCCGAGCGCGGACAGCTCCTACAATGAGCAGTTCTTC
CDR3 protein: CASSPSADSSYNEQFF

J gene: TRBJ1-3
clone size: .
V gene: TRBV11-3
D gene: .
CDR3 DNA: TGTGCCAGCAGCCCCACATCTATTTCAGGATACTCTGGAAACACCATATATTTT
CDR3 protein: CASSPTSISGYSGNTIYF

J gene: TRBJ2-7
clone size: .
V gene: TRBV28
D gene: .
CDR3 DNA: TGTGCCAGCAGTTTAACGGCCAGGGCCTACGAGCAGTACTTC
CDR3 protein: CASSLTARAYEQYF

J gene: TRBJ1-1
clone size: .
V gene: TRBV20-1
D gene: .
CDR3 DNA: TGCAGTGCTAGTACAGATTCCATGAACACTGAAGCTTTCTTT
CDR3 protein: CSASTDSMNTEAFF

J gene: TRBJ2-7
clone size: .
V gene: TRBV19
D gene: .
CDR3 DNA: TGTGCCAGTAGTATCGTCGGCGGGTTGGGGTTATACGAGCAGTACTTC
CDR3 protein: CASSIVGGLGLYEQYF

J gene: TRBJ2-5
clone size: .
V gene: TRBV3-1/TRBV3-2
D gene: .
CDR3 DNA: TGTGCCAGCACCGGCTGGGGGGACTTTCAAGAGACCCAGTACTTC
CDR3 protein: CASTGWGDFQETQYF

J gene: TRBJ1-1
clone size: .
V gene: TRBV4-3
D gene: .
CDR3 DNA: TGCGCCAGCAGCCAAGACCTTTATGGGGTAGGGACTGAAGCTTTCTTT
CDR3 protein: CASSQDLYGVGTEAFF

J gene: TRBJ2-1
clone size: few
V gene: TRBV5-4
D gene: TRBD2
CDR3 DNA: TGTGCCAGCAGGATGGGACTAGCGGAGGCCAATGAGCAGTTCTTC
CDR3 protein: CASRMGLAEANEQFF

J gene: TRBJ2-1
clone size: once
V gene: TRBV3-1/TRBV3-2
D gene: TRBD2
CDR3 DNA: TGTGCCAGCAGCCAAGGACTAGCCTATGAGCAGTTCTTC
CDR3 protein: CASSQGLAYEQFF

J gene: TRBJ2-1
clone size: few
V gene: TRBV19
D gene: TRBD1
CDR3 DNA: TGTGCCAGTAGTATAGGACAGGGGGTGGGTGAGCAGTTCTTC
CDR3 protein: CASSIGQGVGEQFF

J gene: TRBJ2-3
clone size: once
V gene: TRBV7-2
D gene: TRBD2
CDR3 DNA: TGTGCCAGCAGGGGGAGGGCATCTAGCACAGATACGCAGTATTTT
CDR3 protein: CASRGRASSTDTQYF

J gene: TRBJ2-7
clone size: .
V gene: TRBV7-8
D gene: .
CDR3 DNA: TGTGCCAGCAGCTTAGAACTCACCGCAGGGACACCCGATTGGGCCTACGAGCAGTACTTC
CDR3 protein: CASSLELTAGTPDWAYEQYF

J gene: TRBJ1-1
clone size: .
V gene: TRBV19
D gene: .
CDR3 DNA: TGTGCCAGTAGGAGCGTGACTGAAGCTTTCTTT
CDR3 protein: CASRSVTEAFF

J gene: TRBJ1-5
clone size: .
V gene: TRBV2
D gene: TRBD1
CDR3 DNA: TGTGCCAGCAGTGAATTGGCAGGGGGGATCAATCAGCCCCAGCATTTT
CDR3 protein: CASSELAGGINQPQHF

J gene: TRBJ1-1
clone size: few
V gene: TRBV28
D gene: .
CDR3 DNA: TGTGCCAGCAATAAGAGGTGGATCGGCACTGAAGCTTTCTTT
CDR3 protein: CASNKRWIGTEAFF

J gene: TRBJ1-1
clone size: .
V gene: TRBV3-1/TRBV3-2
D gene: .
CDR3 DNA: TGTGCCAGCAGCCAAGGACAGGAATTGAACACTGAAGCTTTCTTT
CDR3 protein: CASSQGQELNTEAFF

J gene: TRBJ2-7
clone size: .
V gene: TRBV6-5
D gene: .
CDR3 DNA: TGTGCCATTCTCTCCTACGAGCAGTACTTC
CDR3 protein: CAILSYEQYF

J gene: TRBJ2-3
clone size: .
V gene: TRBV9
D gene: .
CDR3 DNA: TGTGCCAGCAACAGGTACACAGATACGCAGTATTTT
CDR3 protein: CASNRYTDTQYF

J gene: TRBJ2-3
clone size: .
V gene: TRBV6-2/TRBV6-3
D gene: .
CDR3 DNA: TGTGCCAGCAGTCACTCAAGCGGAAACGGGGCGGATACGCAGTATTTT
CDR3 protein: CASSHSSGNGADTQYF

J gene: TRBJ2-7
clone size: .
V gene: TRBV7-2
D gene: .
CDR3 DNA: TGTGCCAGCAGCTCTCGTACCGCCGGCGAGCAGTACTTC
CDR3 protein: CASSSRTAGEQYF

J gene: TRBJ2-1
clone size: .
V gene: TRBV19
D gene: TRBD1
CDR3 DNA: TGTGCCAGTAGTCCAGGACAGGGGGCCTACAATGAGCAGTTCTTC
CDR3 protein: CASSPGQGAYNEQFF

J gene: TRBJ1-2
clone size: .
V gene: TRBV28
D gene: TRBD1
CDR3 DNA: TGTGCCAGCAGTTTAATCGCAGGGGGGAACTATGGCTACACCTTC
CDR3 protein: CASSLIAGGNYGYTF

J gene: TRBJ1-4
clone size: .
V gene: TRBV2
D gene: TRBD1
CDR3 DNA: TGTGCCAGCAGTGCCCCCTCGACAGGGCGGAGCGAAAAACTGTTTTTT
CDR3 protein: CASSAPSTGRSEKLFF

J gene: TRBJ1-5
clone size: .
V gene: TRBV6-5
D gene: TRBD1
CDR3 DNA: TGTGCCAGCAGGGCTGGACAGGGTCGACAGCCCCAGCATTTT
CDR3 protein: CASRAGQGRQPQHF

J gene: TRBJ2-1
clone size: .
V gene: TRBV18
D gene: .
CDR3 DNA: TGTGCCAGCTCACCGGGACTCGAATACAATGAGCAGTTCTTC
CDR3 protein: CASSPGLEYNEQFF

J gene: TRBJ1-1
clone size: once
V gene: TRBV11-2
D gene: .
CDR3 DNA: TGTGCCAGCAGCTTGGACGAGGGGCCGGAAAACACTGAAGCTTTCTTT
CDR3 protein: CASSLDEGPENTEAFF

J gene: TRBJ2-5
clone size: .
V gene: TRBV27
D gene: .
CDR3 DNA: TGTGCCAGCAGTATACTCAGGGGGGGGGAGACCCAGTACTTC
CDR3 protein: CASSILRGGETQYF